The entry that follows covers one T cell receptor (beta chain) sequence. Its specificity is not known. The investigators reverse transcribed all of the isolated RNA, so they sequenced expressed TCRB transcripts. TCRdb's copy holds only in-frame clones and misses some; the assay was immunoSEQ multiplex PCR. The repertoire holds some 270,000 clones, with about 8% as singletons. The data are from a study of beta chain features in type 1 diabetes. V shed 4 bases and J shed 0 bases, with 14 bases lying between them. The CDR3 is made up of 15 amino acids. CDR1 is SGHDT and CDR2 is YYEEEE in the germline V gene. Study observations and caveats: PCR, the amplification step, might favor shorter templates, equally in patients and controls. The study found moderately but significantly shorter TCRB CDR3s in all four CD4+ subsets of Type 1 diabetes patients.

Sequenced: central memory CD4+ T cells from blood. This TCR was sampled from a woman aged 18-30 years in good health. The chain links TRBV5-6 to TRBJ2-7; D remains ambiguous. CDR3 sequence: CASSPYAKSSYEQYV. DNA for the CDR3: TGTGCCAGCAGCCCGTATGCGAAGAGCTCCTACGAGCAGTACGTC.